This T cell receptor beta chain came from a study of a mutant IDH1 vaccine in newly diagnosed glioma. Looking at the study overall: Previous treatment comprised radiotherapy, temozolomide, or both, mostly both.

The time point is: baseline, week 1 (first vaccination visit). The treatment was: pre-vaccination baseline after standard-of-care therapy. To note about this clone: Its specificity is not known.

The assay was immunoSEQ multiplex PCR, and TCRdb's table has in-frame clones only and misses some. There are 25,000 to 35,000 clones in the sample; roughly 82% occur only once, and about 21% lies in the top ten. Study-level results: Vaccination elicited immune responses in approximately 92% of patients. Pseudoprogression appeared unlinked to shifts in leading peripheral T cell clonotypes.

V was pared by 4 bases and J by 2 bases, with 5 bases of the junction left unmatched. The germline V gene has CDR1 SQVTM and CDR2 ANQGSEA. The CDR3 contains 14 residues. V usage is TRBV29-1 and J usage is TRBJ2-5; 9 bases agree with TRBD1. The sequence was obtained from a man younger than 40 with glioma. Here the sequenced sample was PBMCs, taken from a glioma patient treated with radiotherapy, temozolomide or both. This CDR3 reads CSVGQGGWQETQYF. The CDR3 coding sequence is TGCAGCGTTGGACAGGGGGGGTGGCAAGAGACCCAGTACTTC.